These 20 T cell receptor beta chains came from one sample sequenced in a study of immune evolution from preneoplasia to lung adenocarcinoma. TCRdb's table, derived via immunoSEQ multiplex PCR, lists solely in-frame clones and lacks some. The top ten clones hold 2.5% to 3% of a sample with several thousand clones, roughly 87% of them seen once. Specimen: FFPE minimally invasive lung adenocarcinoma tissue. The receptors shown here come from a person aged 65 to 85 with lung adenocarcinoma.

The V and J genes are TRBV7-3 and TRBJ1-1; TRBD1 is a possible D gene (5 bases). This CDR3 is 15 amino acids long. Per the germline V gene, CDR1 is SGHTA and CDR2 is FQGTGA. The V gene lost 2 bases and the J gene lost 6 bases, with 16 bases spanning the gap. The CDR3 loop reads CASSLAAAQGPEAFF. The CDR3 region has the DNA TGTGCCAGCAGCTTAGCAGCCGCTCAGGGCCCTGAAGCTTTCTTT.

The chain has TRBV6-4 and TRBJ1-1; TRBD1 matches 8 bases. V lost 5 bases, J lost 1 base, and 3 bases stayed unmatched. CDR3 size: 14 residues. Germline V gene lookup returns CDR1 MRHNA and CDR2 SNTAGT. Written as DNA, the CDR3 is TGTGCCAGCAGTCCGGGACAGGCGAACACTGAAGCTTTCTTT. It specifies CASSPGQANTEAFF.

The V call is TRBV5-1, the J call TRBJ2-7, with TRBD1 matching over 9 bases. The CDR3 spans 16 residues. The junction had 9 bases not matched to a gene; V was cut back by 2 bases and J by 3 bases. CDR1 is SGHRS and CDR2 is YFSETQ in the germline V gene. For the CDR3, the DNA is TGCGCCAGCAGCTTCTCAACCGGGACAGGGTACTACGAGCAGTACTTC. Amino acid sequence: CASSFSTGTGYYEQYF.

V and J are TRBV18 and TRBJ2-1; TRBD2 matches at 9 bases. The CDR3 spans 15 residues. Trimming at V came to 0 bases and at J to 9 bases, leaving 6 bases not matched to a gene. The germline CDR1 and CDR2 sequences are KGHSH and LQKENI. The CDR3 region has the DNA TGTGCCAGCTCACCACCGACTAGCGGTCGGGGTGAGCAGTTCTTC. It is translated as CASSPPTSGRGEQFF.

The chain couples TRBV30 to TRBJ1-4, with D maybe TRBD1 (5 bases). Trimming took 5 bases from V and 6 from J, leaving 13 bases between them. Germline-derived CDR1 and CDR2 are GTSNPN and SVGIG (reference sequence). The CDR3 loop spans 13 amino acids. The CDR3 is CAWRAGVDEKLFF. The CDR3, as DNA: TGTGCCTGGCGAGCGGGGGTGGATGAAAAACTGTTTTTT.

The chain recombines TRBV11-1 with TRBJ2-1, with 8 bases that match TRBD2. Trimming removed 4 bases from V and 1 base from J; junction bases left unmatched: 15. The CDR3 runs to 19 residues. The V gene's germline CDR1 is SGHAT and CDR2 FQDESV (reference sequence). Here the CDR3 reads CASSSPNRARGRSYNEQFF. The CDR3 nucleotides read TGTGCCAGCAGCTCCCCTAACCGGGCTCGCGGGAGGTCCTACAATGAGCAGTTCTTC.

This clone has only a few counts. A read error may account for a junction end that differs from germline. This chain uses TRBV7-7 with TRBJ2-5, with D unclear. CDR3 length: 13 residues. CDR1 and CDR2 (germline): SSHAT, FNYEAQ (reference sequence). The CDR3 coding sequence is TGTGCTAGCAGCTTAGTTGTGTTAGAGACCCAGTACTTC. It encodes CASSLVVLETQYF.

Sample share makes this clone medium-sized. Other nucleotide sequences in the sample specify the same CDR3. This chain uses TRBV7-8 with TRBJ2-2; a possible D gene is TRBD2 (5 bases). Trimming removed 1 base at V and 7 bases at J, with 13 bases between. The germline V gene has CDR1 SGHVS and CDR2 FQNEAQ. The CDR3 loop spans 15 amino acids. CDR3 protein: CASSLGTGFVGELFF. The CDR3 DNA is TGTGCCAGCAGCTTAGGAACGGGGTTCGTCGGGGAGCTGTTTTTT. Complete variable domain (other parts from reference TRBV7-8 and TRBJ2-2): GAGVSQSPRYKVAKRGQDVALRCDPISGHVSLFWYQQALGQGPEFLTYFQNEAQLDKSGLPSDRFFAERPEGSVSTLKIQRTQQEDSAVYLCASSLGTGFVGELFFGEGSRLTVL.

The chain combines TRBV7-9 with TRBJ1-2; D is perhaps TRBD1 (6 bases). The V end was cut by 6 bases, the J end by 4 bases, with 18 bases between. The length of the CDR3 is 15 residues. Germline lookup yields CDR1 SEHNR and CDR2 FQNEAQ (reference sequence). The CDR3 here is CASSVDRGLGYGYTF. Written as DNA, the CDR3 is TGTGCCAGCAGTGTAGATCGGGGGCTTGGCTATGGCTACACCTTC.

This clone was observed once. The chain recombines TRBV30 with TRBJ2-7; D is unclear. This CDR3 contains 12 residues. The germline CDR1 and CDR2 sequences are GTSNPN and SVGIG (reference sequence). The germline V and J ends were trimmed by 0 bases and 5 bases, with 8 bases remaining between them. The CDR3 region is CAWSVHRNEQYF. DNA for the CDR3: TGTGCCTGGAGTGTACATCGGAACGAGCAGTACTTC.

The chain has TRBV9 and TRBJ2-1, with 7 positions matching TRBD1. The V segment lost 3 bases and the J segment 3 bases; nucleotides outside the gene matches: 6. Germline values: CDR1 SGDLS, CDR2 YYNGEE. The CDR3 loop spans 15 amino acids. This CDR3 reads CASSATGTDYNEQFF. Written as DNA, the CDR3 is TGTGCCAGCAGCGCGACCGGGACAGACTACAATGAGCAGTTCTTC.

This sequence joins TRBV11-2 and TRBJ2-5; 7 bases are a match to TRBD1. Germline-derived CDR1 and CDR2 are SGHAT and FQNNGV. Trimming at V came to 6 bases and at J to 0 bases, leaving 4 bases not matched to a gene. This CDR3 region has 14 residues. The CDR3 is CASSRQGHQETQYF. The CDR3, as DNA: TGTGCCAGCAGTCGACAGGGCCACCAAGAGACCCAGTACTTC.

This chain connects TRBV30 to TRBJ2-5; TRBD1 matches 8 bases. CDR1 and CDR2 (germline): GTSNPN, SVGIG (reference sequence). The CDR3 covers 14 residues. The ends lost 4 bases at V and 2 bases at J; junction bases unmatched: 6. The CDR3 nucleotides read TGTGCCTGGAAAGGGCAGGGGGCTCAAGAGACCCAGTACTTC. It translates to CAWKGQGAQETQYF.

The count of this clone is one. The V and J genes are TRBV4-2 and TRBJ2-7; maybe TRBD2 (5 bases). The CDR3 runs to 13 residues. V was cut by 11 bases and J by 0 bases, with 14 bases left in between. Germline-derived CDR1 and CDR2 are LGHNA and YNFKEQ. The CDR3 reads CAAGDRTSYEQYF. The CDR3 nucleotides read TGTGCCGCCGGGGATCGCACCTCCTACGAGCAGTACTTC.

V is TRBV28 and J is TRBJ1-6; a possible D gene is TRBD1 (6 bases). V lost 3 bases and J lost 7, with 19 bases in between. Per germline, CDR1 MDHEN and CDR2 SYDVKM. The CDR3 sequence is 17 residues long. CDR3 sequence reads: CASSFLGGAGRNSPLHF. DNA of the CDR3: TGTGCCAGCAGTTTTCTGGGGGGGGCGGGCCGGAATTCACCCCTCCACTTT.

V and J are TRBV5-1 and TRBJ2-7; 7 bases align to TRBD1. The CDR3 is 14 amino acids. The V gene's germline CDR1 is SGHRS and CDR2 YFSETQ. Trimming cost V 3 bases and J 3 bases; bases outside gene matches: 6. This CDR3 reads CASSSRQGHYEQYF. The DNA of the CDR3 is TGCGCCAGCAGCTCCCGACAGGGCCACTACGAGCAGTACTTC.

The rearrangement links TRBV4-1 to TRBJ1-3; no clear D gene. Deletions cut 0 bases from V and 4 bases from J, with 7 bases between. Per germline, CDR1 MGHRA and CDR2 YSYEKL. The length of the CDR3 is 14 residues. The CDR3 reads CASSQEELGNTIYF. The CDR3 DNA follows: TGCGCCAGCAGCCAAGAAGAGCTAGGAAACACCATATATTTT.

The V gene is TRBV25-1, the J gene TRBJ2-3; TRBD1 might be the D (7 bases). Deletions cut 8 bases from V and 0 bases from J, with 12 bases between. The CDR3 covers 14 residues. Per the germline V gene, CDR1 is MGHDK and CDR2 is SYGVNS. CDR3 amino acids: CASQGGTSTDTQYF. DNA of the CDR3: TGTGCCAGCCAGGGGGGAACTAGCACAGATACGCAGTATTTT.

The chain is built from TRBV7-8 and TRBJ1-1; the D is unclear. Germline CDR1 is SGHVS and CDR2 is FQNEAQ. The CDR3 loop spans 13 amino acids. The germline V and J ends were trimmed by 1 base and 6 bases, with 9 bases remaining between them. CDR3 protein: CASSLGSISEAFF. The CDR3, as DNA: TGTGCCAGCAGCTTAGGTTCAATCTCTGAAGCTTTCTTT.

CDR3 DNA: TGCGCCAGCAGCTTGGCCGGGACAGGGGGCAATGAGCAGTTCTTC. This codes for CASSLAGTGGNEQFF. The chain couples TRBV5-1 to TRBJ2-1; 11 positions match TRBD1. The CDR3 runs 15 residues. The J segment lost 6 bases and the V segment lost 0 bases, leaving 2 bases of the junction unmatched. The V gene's germline CDR1 is SGHRS and CDR2 YFSETQ.